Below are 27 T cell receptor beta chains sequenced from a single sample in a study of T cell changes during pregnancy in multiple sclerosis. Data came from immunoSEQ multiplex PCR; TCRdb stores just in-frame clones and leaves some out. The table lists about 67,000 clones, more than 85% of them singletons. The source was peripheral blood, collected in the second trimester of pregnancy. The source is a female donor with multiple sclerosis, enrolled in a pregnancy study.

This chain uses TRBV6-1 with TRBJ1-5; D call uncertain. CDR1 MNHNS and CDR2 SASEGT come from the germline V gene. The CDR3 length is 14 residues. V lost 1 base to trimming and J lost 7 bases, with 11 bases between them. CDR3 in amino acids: CASSEGAGLQPQHF. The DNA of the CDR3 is TGTGCCAGCAGTGAAGGGGCAGGTCTACAGCCCCAGCATTTT.

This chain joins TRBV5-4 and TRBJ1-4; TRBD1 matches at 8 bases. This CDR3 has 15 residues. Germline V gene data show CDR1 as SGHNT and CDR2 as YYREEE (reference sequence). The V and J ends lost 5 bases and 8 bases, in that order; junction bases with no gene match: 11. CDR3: CASSRDQGAEEKLFF. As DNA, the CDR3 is TGTGCCAGCAGTCGTGATCAGGGGGCCGAAGAAAAACTGTTTTTT.

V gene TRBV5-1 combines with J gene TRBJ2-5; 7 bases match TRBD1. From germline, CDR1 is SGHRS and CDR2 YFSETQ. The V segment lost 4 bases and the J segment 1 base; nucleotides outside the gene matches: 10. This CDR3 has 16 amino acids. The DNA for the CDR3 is TGCGCCAGCAGCGCCACAGGGGACCCGCTCCAAGAGACCCAGTACTTC. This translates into CASSATGDPLQETQYF.

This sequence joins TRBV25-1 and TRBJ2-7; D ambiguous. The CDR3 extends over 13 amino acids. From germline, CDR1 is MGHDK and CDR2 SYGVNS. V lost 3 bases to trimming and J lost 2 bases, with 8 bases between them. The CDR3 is CASSDFVTYEQYF. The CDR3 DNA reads TGTGCCAGCAGTGATTTTGTCACCTACGAGCAGTACTTC.

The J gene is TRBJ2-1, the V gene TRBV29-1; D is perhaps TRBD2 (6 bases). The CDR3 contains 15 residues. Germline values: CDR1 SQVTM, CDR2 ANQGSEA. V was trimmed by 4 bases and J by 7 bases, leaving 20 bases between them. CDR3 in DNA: TGCAGCGTTGCTCTCGGGACTTCGTCGTTGAATGAGCAGTTCTTC. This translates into CSVALGTSSLNEQFF.

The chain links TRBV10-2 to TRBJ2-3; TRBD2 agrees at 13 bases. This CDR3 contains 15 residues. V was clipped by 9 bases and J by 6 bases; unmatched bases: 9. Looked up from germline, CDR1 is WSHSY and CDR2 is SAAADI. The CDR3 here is CASGLAGASVDTQYF. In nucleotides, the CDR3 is TGCGCCAGTGGACTAGCGGGGGCCTCAGTGGATACGCAGTATTTT.

For the CDR3, the DNA is TGTGCCACAAGCTCTGGGGACAGTAGATACAATGAGCAGTTCTTC. It yields the protein CATSSGDSRYNEQFF. The chain combines TRBV7-9 with TRBJ2-1; 7 bases align to TRBD1. V lost 10 bases to trimming and J lost 4 bases; unmatched junction nucleotides: 13. CDR1 and CDR2 (germline): SEHNR, FQNEAQ (reference sequence). This CDR3 contains 15 residues.

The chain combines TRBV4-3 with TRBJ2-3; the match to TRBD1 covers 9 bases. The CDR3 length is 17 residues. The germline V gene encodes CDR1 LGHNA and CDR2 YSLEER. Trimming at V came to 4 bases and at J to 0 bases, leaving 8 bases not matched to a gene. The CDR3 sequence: CASSLGQGGGSTDTQYF. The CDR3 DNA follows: TGCGCCAGCAGCCTGGGACAGGGTGGGGGGAGCACAGATACGCAGTATTTT.

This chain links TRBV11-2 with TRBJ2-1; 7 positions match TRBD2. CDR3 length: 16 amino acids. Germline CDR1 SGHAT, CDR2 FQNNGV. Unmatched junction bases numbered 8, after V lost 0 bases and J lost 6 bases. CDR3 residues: CASSLDKGGSINEQFF. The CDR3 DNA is TGTGCCAGCAGCTTAGATAAGGGCGGGAGTATCAATGAGCAGTTCTTC.

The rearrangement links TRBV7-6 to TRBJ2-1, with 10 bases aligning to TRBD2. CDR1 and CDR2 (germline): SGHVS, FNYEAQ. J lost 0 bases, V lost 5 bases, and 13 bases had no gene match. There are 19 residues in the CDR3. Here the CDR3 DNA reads TGTGCCAGCAGCCGTACCGGGACTAGCGTCAGTAGCTCCTACAATGAGCAGTTCTTC. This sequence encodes CASSRTGTSVSSSYNEQFF.

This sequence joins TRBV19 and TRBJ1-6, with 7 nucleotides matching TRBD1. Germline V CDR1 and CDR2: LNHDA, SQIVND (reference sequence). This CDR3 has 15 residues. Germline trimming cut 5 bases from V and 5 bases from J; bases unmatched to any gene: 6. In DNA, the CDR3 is TGTGCCAGTAGTTGGACAGGCGAAAATAATTCACCCCTCCACTTT. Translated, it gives CASSWTGENNSPLHF. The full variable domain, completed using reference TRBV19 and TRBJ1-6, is DGGITQSPKYLFRKEGQNVTLSCEQNLNHDAMYWYRQDPGQGLRLIYYSQIVNDFQKGDIAEGYSVSREKKESFPLTVTSAQKNPTAFYLCASSWTGENNSPLHFGNGTRLTVT.

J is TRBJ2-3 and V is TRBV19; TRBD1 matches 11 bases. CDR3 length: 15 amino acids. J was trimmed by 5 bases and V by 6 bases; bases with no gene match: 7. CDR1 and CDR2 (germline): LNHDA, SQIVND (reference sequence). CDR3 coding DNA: TGTGCCAGTAGGGTGGGACAGGGGGTCGGAGATACGCAGTATTTT. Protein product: CASRVGQGVGDTQYF. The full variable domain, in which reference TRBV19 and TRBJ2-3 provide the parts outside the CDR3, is DGGITQSPKYLFRKEGQNVTLSCEQNLNHDAMYWYRQDPGQGLRLIYYSQIVNDFQKGDIAEGYSVSREKKESFPLTVTSAQKNPTAFYLCASRVGQGVGDTQYFGPGTRLTVL.

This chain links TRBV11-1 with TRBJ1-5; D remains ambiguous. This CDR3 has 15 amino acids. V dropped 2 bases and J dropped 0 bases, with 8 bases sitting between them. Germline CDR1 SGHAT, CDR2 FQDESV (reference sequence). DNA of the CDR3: TGTGCCAGCAGCTTAAGCAGGAATAGCAATCAGCCCCAGCATTTT. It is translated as CASSLSRNSNQPQHF.

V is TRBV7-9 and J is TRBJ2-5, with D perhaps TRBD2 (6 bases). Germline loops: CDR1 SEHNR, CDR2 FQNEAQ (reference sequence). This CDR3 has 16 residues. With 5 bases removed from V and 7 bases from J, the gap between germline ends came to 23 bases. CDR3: CASSRALGGTLGTQYF. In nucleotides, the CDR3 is TGTGCCAGCAGCCGCGCCTTAGGCGGGACTTTGGGGACCCAGTACTTC.

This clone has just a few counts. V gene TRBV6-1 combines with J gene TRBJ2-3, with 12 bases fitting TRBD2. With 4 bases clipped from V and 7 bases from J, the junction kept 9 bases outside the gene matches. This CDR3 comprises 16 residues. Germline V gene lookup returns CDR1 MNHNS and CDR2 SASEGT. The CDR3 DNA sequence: TGTGCCAGCAGTGGACTAGCGGGGGTATCCACGAATACGCAGTATTTT. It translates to CASSGLAGVSTNTQYF.

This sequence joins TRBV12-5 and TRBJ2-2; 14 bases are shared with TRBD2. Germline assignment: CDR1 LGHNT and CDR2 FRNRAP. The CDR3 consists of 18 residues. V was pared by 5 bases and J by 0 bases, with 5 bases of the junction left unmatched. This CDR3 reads CASGGGTSGGANTGELFF. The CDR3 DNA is TGTGCTAGTGGTGGGGGGACTAGCGGGGGCGCGAACACCGGGGAGCTGTTTTTT.

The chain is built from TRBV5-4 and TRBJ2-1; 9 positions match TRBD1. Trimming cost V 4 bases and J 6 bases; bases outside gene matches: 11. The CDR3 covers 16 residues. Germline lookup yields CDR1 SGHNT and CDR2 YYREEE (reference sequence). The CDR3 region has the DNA TGTGCCAGCAGCGCGGGCGGGACAGGGTCCCCCAATGAGCAGTTCTTC. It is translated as CASSAGGTGSPNEQFF.

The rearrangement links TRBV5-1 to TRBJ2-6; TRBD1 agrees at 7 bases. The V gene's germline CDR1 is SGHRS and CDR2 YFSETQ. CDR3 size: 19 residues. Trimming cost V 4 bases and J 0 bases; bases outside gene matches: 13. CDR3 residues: CASSPGLGQRFSGANVLTF. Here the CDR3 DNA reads TGCGCCAGCAGCCCGGGGCTGGGACAGCGCTTCTCTGGGGCCAACGTCCTGACTTTC.

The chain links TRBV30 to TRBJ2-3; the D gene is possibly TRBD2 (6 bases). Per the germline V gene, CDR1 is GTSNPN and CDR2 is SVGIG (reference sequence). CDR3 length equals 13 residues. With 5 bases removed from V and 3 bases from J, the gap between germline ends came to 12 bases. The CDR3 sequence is CAWGRGRTDTQYF. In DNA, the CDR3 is TGTGCCTGGGGGCGGGGAAGGACAGATACGCAGTATTTT.

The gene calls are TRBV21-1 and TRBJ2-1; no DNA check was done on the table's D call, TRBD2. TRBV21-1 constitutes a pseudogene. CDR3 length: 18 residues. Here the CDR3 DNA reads TGTGCCAGCAGCAAAGTTGGGGTAGCGGGAGAAAATTGGAATGAGCAGTTCTTC. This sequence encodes CASSKVGVAGENWNEQFF.

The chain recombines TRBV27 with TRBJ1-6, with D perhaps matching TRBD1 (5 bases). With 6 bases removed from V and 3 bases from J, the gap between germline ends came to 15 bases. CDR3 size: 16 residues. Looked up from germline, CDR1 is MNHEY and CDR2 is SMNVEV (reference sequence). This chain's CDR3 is CASRSPLGGYNSPLHF. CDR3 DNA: TGTGCCAGCAGATCCCCCTTGGGGGGCTATAATTCACCCCTCCACTTT.

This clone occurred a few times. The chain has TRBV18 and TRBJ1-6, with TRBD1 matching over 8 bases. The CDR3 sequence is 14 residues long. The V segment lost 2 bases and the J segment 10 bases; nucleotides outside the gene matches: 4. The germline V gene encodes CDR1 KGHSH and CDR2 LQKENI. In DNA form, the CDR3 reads TGTGCCAGCTCACCAGCAGGGGGCCTATCACCCCTCCACTTT. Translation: CASSPAGGLSPLHF. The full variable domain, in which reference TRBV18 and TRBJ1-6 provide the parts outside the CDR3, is NAGVMQNPRHLVRRRGQEARLRCSPMKGHSHVYWYRQLPEEGLKFMVYLQKENIIDESGMPKERFSAEFPKEGPSILRIQQVVRGDSAAYFCASSPAGGLSPLHFGNGTRLTVT.

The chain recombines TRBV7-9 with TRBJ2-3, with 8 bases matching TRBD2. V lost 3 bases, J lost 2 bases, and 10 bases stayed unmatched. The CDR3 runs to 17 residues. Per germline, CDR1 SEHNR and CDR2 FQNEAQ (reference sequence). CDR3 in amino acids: CASSFAGGRRFTDTQYF. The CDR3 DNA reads TGTGCCAGCAGCTTCGCGGGGGGCCGTCGATTCACAGATACGCAGTATTTT. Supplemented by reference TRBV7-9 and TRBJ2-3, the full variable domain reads DTGVSQNPRHKITKRGQNVTFRCDPISEHNRLYWYRQTLGQGPEFLTYFQNEAQLEKSRLLSDRFSAERPKGSFSTLEIQRTEQGDSAMYLCASSFAGGRRFTDTQYFGPGTRLTVL.

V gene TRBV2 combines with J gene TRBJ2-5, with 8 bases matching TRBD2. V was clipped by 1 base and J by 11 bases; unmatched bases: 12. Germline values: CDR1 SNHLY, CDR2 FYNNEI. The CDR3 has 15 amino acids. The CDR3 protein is CASSEEGLVISKQYF. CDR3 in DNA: TGTGCCAGCAGTGAAGAGGGACTAGTAATTTCCAAGCAGTACTTC.

The CDR3 is CASGFLTGTVSPLHF. The DNA of the CDR3 is TGTGCTAGTGGTTTCTTGACAGGGACGGTTTCACCCCTCCACTTT. The chain links TRBV12-5 to TRBJ1-6; 7 nucleotides line up with TRBD1. The CDR3 sequence is 15 residues long. The V segment lost 3 bases and the J segment 9 bases; nucleotides outside the gene matches: 8. CDR1 LGHNT and CDR2 FRNRAP come from the germline V gene.

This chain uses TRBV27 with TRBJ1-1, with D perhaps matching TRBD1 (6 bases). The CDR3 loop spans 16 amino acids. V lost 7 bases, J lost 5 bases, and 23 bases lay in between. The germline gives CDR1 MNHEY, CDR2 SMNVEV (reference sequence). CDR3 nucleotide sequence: TGTGCCAGCAAAAAGGGGGGGGCTGGGCTGGGAACTGAAGCTTTCTTT. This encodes CASKKGGAGLGTEAFF.

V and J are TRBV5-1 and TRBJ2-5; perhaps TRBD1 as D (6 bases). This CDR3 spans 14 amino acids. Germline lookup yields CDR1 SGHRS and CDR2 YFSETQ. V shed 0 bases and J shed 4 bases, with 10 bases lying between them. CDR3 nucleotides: TGCGCCAGCAGCTTGGCACAGGGACGAGAGACCCAGTACTTC. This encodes CASSLAQGRETQYF.